Following are 30 T cell receptor beta chains from one sample sequenced in a study of blood T cell repertoires in COVID-19. Measured with immunoSEQ multiplex PCR; TCRdb has only the in-frame clones, and not every one. The sample shows a few hundred thousand clones, approximately 90% of them seen only once. Sequenced sample: PBMCs or T cells enriched from blood (not recorded which). The receptor set was obtained from a human donor in a cohort exposed to, infected with or recovered from COVID-19 (not recorded which). The donor label of this sample is uncertain.

The J gene is TRBJ1-1, the V gene TRBV5-1, with 9 bases lining up with TRBD1. CDR3 length: 16 amino acids. Trimming at V came to 1 base and at J to 4 bases, leaving 8 bases not matched to a gene. Looked up from germline, CDR1 is SGHRS and CDR2 is YFSETQ. Here the CDR3 reads CASSLTGGEWGTEAFF. The CDR3 region has the DNA TGCGCCAGCAGCTTGACAGGGGGCGAGTGGGGCACTGAAGCTTTCTTT.

The genes are TRBV6-5 and TRBJ2-3, with 10 bases identical to TRBD2. The J segment lost 5 bases and the V segment lost 5 bases, leaving 7 bases of the junction unmatched. Germline CDR1 and CDR2: MNHEY and SVGAGI. This CDR3 comprises 15 residues. CDR3 protein: CASSQQRGGRDTQYF. CDR3 nucleotide sequence: TGTGCCAGCAGTCAACAGCGGGGGGGCAGAGATACGCAGTATTTT.

V and J are TRBV6-2 or TRBV6-3 and TRBJ2-1, with D perhaps TRBD2 (5 bases). Germline CDR1 is MNHEY and CDR2 is SVGEGT. Trimming took 6 bases from V and 4 from J, leaving 16 bases between them. The CDR3 consists of 15 residues. CDR3 sequence (DNA): TGTGCCAGCAGCCGAGGGATTTCGACGTACAATGAGCAGTTCTTC. Translation: CASSRGISTYNEQFF.

This chain's CDR3 is CASSLRSQNIQYF. Here the CDR3 DNA reads TGTGCCAGCAGCTTAAGGTCACAGAACATTCAGTACTTC. V is TRBV7-2 and J is TRBJ2-4; the D is unclear. CDR1 and CDR2 from the germline V gene are SGHTA and FQGNSA. The V end lost 2 bases, the J end lost 7 bases, and 9 bases lay between the germline ends. CDR3 length: 13 amino acids.

The genes are TRBV15 and TRBJ2-5; a possible D gene is TRBD2 (5 bases). The germline V gene has CDR1 LNHNV and CDR2 YYDKDF (reference sequence). V was shortened by 3 bases and J by 7 bases, with 21 bases between the two germline ends. The CDR3 sequence is 16 residues long. The CDR3 bases are TGTGCCACCAGCAGGGATCACGTGGACTCAATCGGGACCCAGTACTTC. Translated, it gives CATSRDHVDSIGTQYF.

V usage is TRBV4-1 and J usage is TRBJ2-7, with TRBD2 as a possible D gene (7 bases). Germline V gives CDR1 MGHRA, CDR2 YSYEKL. Trimming left V 1 base short and J 2 bases short, with 12 bases between. The CDR3 sequence is 15 residues long. The CDR3 sequence is CASSQGGGAAYEQYF. DNA of the CDR3: TGCGCCAGCAGCCAAGGGGGGGGCGCCGCCTACGAGCAGTACTTC.

The chain joins TRBV30 to TRBJ1-1; TRBD1 matches 10 bases. Looked up from germline, CDR1 is GTSNPN and CDR2 is SVGIG (reference sequence). Trimming at V came to 1 base and at J to 4 bases, leaving 3 bases not matched to a gene. The CDR3 is made up of 14 amino acids. As DNA, the CDR3 is TGTGCCTGGAGTGCCGGACAGGGGGGCACTGAAGCTTTCTTT. Encoded protein: CAWSAGQGGTEAFF.

This chain connects TRBV14 to TRBJ1-4; weak D call: TRBD1 (6 bases). Trimming removed 4 bases from V and 0 bases from J, with 9 bases in between. The CDR3 has 15 amino acids. Germline CDR1 is SGHDN and CDR2 is FVKESK. CDR3 amino acids: CASSPWDTTNEKLFF. Here the CDR3 DNA reads TGTGCCAGCAGCCCCTGGGACACAACTAATGAAAAACTGTTTTTT.

This chain joins TRBV19 and TRBJ1-5; D may be TRBD1 (5 bases). There are 15 residues in the CDR3. V lost 3 bases and J lost 6, with 15 bases in between. Germline V gene lookup returns CDR1 LNHDA and CDR2 SQIVND (reference sequence). The CDR3 sequence is CASSILGRVGQPQHF. CDR3 bases: TGTGCCAGTAGTATTCTCGGCAGGGTCGGTCAGCCCCAGCATTTT.

This sequence joins TRBV11-2 and TRBJ2-3, with 12 bases that match TRBD2. Germline V CDR1 and CDR2: SGHAT, FQNNGV. The CDR3 sequence is 18 residues long. V lost 4 bases to trimming and J lost 5 bases; unmatched junction nucleotides: 13. This CDR3 is CASSSNPWTSGDGDTQYF. The CDR3 DNA is TGTGCCAGCAGCTCCAACCCCTGGACTAGCGGGGACGGAGATACGCAGTATTTT.

The chain uses TRBV6-5 and TRBJ2-5; 8 bases line up with TRBD1. The CDR3 runs to 14 residues. After removal of 8 bases from V and 5 bases from J, the junction contained 10 bases not matched to a gene. The germline gives CDR1 MNHEY, CDR2 SVGAGI. The CDR3 spells CASSRGQAEETQYF. CDR3 DNA: TGTGCCAGCTCCCGGGGACAGGCAGAGGAGACCCAGTACTTC.

Points on this clone: This CDR3 is also generated by other DNA sequences in the sample. This chain's CDR3 is CASSSSYEQYF. CDR3 bases: TGCGCCAGTTCTAGCTCCTACGAGCAGTACTTC. The V gene is TRBV5-1, the J gene TRBJ2-7, with no clear D. The CDR3 is 11 amino acids. The ends were cut back, 8 bases at V and 0 bases at J, with 6 bases in the middle. Looked up from germline, CDR1 is SGHRS and CDR2 is YFSETQ.

The chain has TRBV29-1 and TRBJ1-5, with 8 bases aligning to TRBD1. Trimming at V came to 7 bases and at J to 6 bases, leaving 8 bases not matched to a gene. This CDR3 has 13 amino acids. The germline gives CDR1 SQVTM, CDR2 ANQGSEA. In DNA, the CDR3 is TGCAGCGCGGGTGACAGGGGTGGTCAGCCCCAGCATTTT. The encoded protein is CSAGDRGGQPQHF.

The rearrangement joins TRBV5-6 to TRBJ1-1; D not resolved. The V and J ends lost 0 bases and 4 bases respectively, with 4 bases between them. Germline V CDR1 and CDR2: SGHDT, YYEEEE. The CDR3 runs 12 residues. The CDR3 sequence is CASSLGSTEAFF. DNA for the CDR3: TGTGCCAGCAGCTTGGGGAGCACTGAAGCTTTCTTT.

This clone was detected a few times. This sequence joins TRBV27 and TRBJ2-1; the match to TRBD1 covers 9 bases. Germline V CDR1 and CDR2: MNHEY, SMNVEV (reference sequence). With V trimmed by 5 bases and J by 4 bases, 12 bases remained unmatched. CDR3 size: 17 residues. CDR3 protein: CASSMDRGNLLYNEQFF. Written as DNA, the CDR3 is TGTGCCAGCAGTATGGACAGGGGTAACCTATTATACAATGAGCAGTTCTTC.

The chain employs TRBV28 and TRBJ1-1, with TRBD1 identical over 12 bases. CDR1 and CDR2 from the germline V gene are MDHEN and SYDVKM. With V trimmed by 2 bases and J by 5 bases, 9 bases remained unmatched. This CDR3 has 17 amino acids. The CDR3 DNA follows: TGTGCCAGCAGTTTAAACCGGGACAGGGGGCTGGGGACTGAAGCTTTCTTT. It yields the protein CASSLNRDRGLGTEAFF.

The gene calls are TRBV27 and TRBJ2-7; D possibly corresponds to TRBD2 (6 bases). CDR1 and CDR2 (germline): MNHEY, SMNVEV (reference sequence). The CDR3 extends over 12 amino acids. V was shortened by 3 bases and J by 4 bases, with 7 bases between the two germline ends. This chain's CDR3 is CASSFRGYEQYF. The CDR3 bases are TGTGCCAGCAGTTTTCGGGGGTACGAGCAGTACTTC.

V is TRBV10-3 and J is TRBJ2-1, with 9 positions matching TRBD2. The germline gives CDR1 ENHRY, CDR2 SYGVKD. Trimming took 2 bases from V and 4 from J; bases not matched to a gene: 3. There are 15 residues in the CDR3. This chain's CDR3 is CAISEASGDYNEQFF. DNA of the CDR3: TGTGCCATCAGTGAGGCTAGCGGGGATTACAATGAGCAGTTCTTC.

In its sample, this clone was seen a few times. The J gene is TRBJ1-1, the V gene TRBV7-8, with 7 positions matching TRBD1. V lost 0 bases and J lost 4; bases outside the gene matches: 5. This CDR3 has 15 amino acids. The germline CDR1 and CDR2 sequences are SGHVS and FQNEAQ. CDR3 in amino acids: CASSLASAGGTEAFF. In DNA form, the CDR3 reads TGTGCCAGCAGCTTAGCGTCGGCAGGGGGCACTGAAGCTTTCTTT.

V and J are TRBV28 and TRBJ1-3, with a weak D call TRBD1 (6 bases). The germline V and J ends were trimmed by 5 bases and 1 base, with 21 bases remaining between them. The CDR3 is made up of 18 amino acids. CDR1 is MDHEN, CDR2 SYDVKM, per germline. CDR3 loop: CASSSGESGGRSGNTIYF. The CDR3 bases are TGTGCCAGCAGTAGCGGCGAATCGGGGGGGCGTTCTGGAAACACCATATATTTT.

This chain joins TRBV5-6 and TRBJ1-1; D perhaps matches TRBD1 (6 bases). CDR1 is SGHDT, CDR2 YYEEEE, per germline. V shed 0 bases and J shed 7 bases, with 10 bases lying between them. The CDR3 extends over 13 amino acids. The CDR3 DNA is TGTGCCAGCAGCTTGGGGTGGACAGATGAAGCTTTCTTT. This sequence encodes CASSLGWTDEAFF.

This chain connects TRBV29-1 to TRBJ1-1; D not certain. CDR3 size: 12 residues. The germline V and J ends were trimmed by 3 bases and 4 bases, with 9 bases remaining between them. Germline loops: CDR1 SQVTM, CDR2 ANQGSEA. CDR3 sequence: CSVEKQSTEAFF. Here the CDR3 DNA reads TGCAGCGTTGAGAAACAGAGCACTGAAGCTTTCTTT. Using reference TRBV29-1 and TRBJ1-1 for the parts outside the CDR3, the full variable domain is SAVISQKPSRDICQRGTSLTIQCQVDSQVTMMFWYRQQPGQSLTLIATANQGSEATYESGFVIDKFPISRPNLTFSTLTVSNMSPEDSSIYLCSVEKQSTEAFFGQGTRLTVV.

This chain connects TRBV7-9 to TRBJ1-5, with D tentatively TRBD1 (5 bases). From germline, CDR1 is SEHNR and CDR2 FQNEAQ (reference sequence). The CDR3 has 15 amino acids. V lost 0 bases to trimming and J lost 1 base, with 7 bases between them. The DNA for the CDR3 is TGTGCCAGCAGCTTAGCGACAGAAAGCAATCAGCCCCAGCATTTT. Its translation is CASSLATESNQPQHF.

The V and J genes are TRBV5-6 and TRBJ1-2; 7 nucleotides line up with TRBD1. Germline CDR1 reads SGHDT; CDR2 reads YYEEEE. CDR3 size: 14 residues. V was pared by 1 base and J by 7 bases, with 7 bases of the junction left unmatched. The CDR3 region has the DNA TGTGCCAGCAGCTTGCTCGAGGGGGCGCCTGGCTACACCTTC. Translating it yields CASSLLEGAPGYTF. The variable domain in full, completed from reference TRBV5-6 and TRBJ1-2, reads DAGVTQSPTHLIKTRGQQVTLRCSPKSGHDTVSWYQQALGQGPQFIFQYYEEEERQRGNFPDRFSGHQFPNYSSELNVNALLLGDSALYLCASSLLEGAPGYTFGSGTRLTVV.

J is TRBJ2-1 and V is TRBV7-9; 9 nucleotides align to TRBD1. Germline assignment: CDR1 SEHNR and CDR2 FQNEAQ (reference sequence). Trimming at V came to 4 bases and at J to 16 bases, leaving 11 bases not matched to a gene. The CDR3 consists of 13 residues. In DNA, the CDR3 is TGTGCCAGCAGCTCACTGCTCCGGGACAGGGATTTCTTC. This gives the protein CASSSLLRDRDFF.

The chain employs TRBV7-3 and TRBJ2-1; 10 nucleotides line up with TRBD2. The CDR3 is 16 residues long. Germline CDR1 reads SGHTA; CDR2 reads FQGTGA. The J segment lost 5 bases and the V segment lost 5 bases, leaving 9 bases of the junction unmatched. CDR3 residues: CASSPGIAGGNNEQFF. CDR3 DNA: TGTGCCAGCAGCCCAGGGATAGCGGGGGGCAACAATGAGCAGTTCTTC.

The chain recombines TRBV27 with TRBJ2-7; TRBD2 matches at 7 bases. This CDR3 comprises 15 residues. Per the germline V gene, CDR1 is MNHEY and CDR2 is SMNVEV (reference sequence). Trimming removed 7 bases from V and 3 bases from J; junction bases left unmatched: 12. CDR3 region: CASIRSAGRVYEQYF. The CDR3 coding sequence is TGTGCCAGCATCCGGTCAGCGGGGAGAGTCTACGAGCAGTACTTC.

The chain joins TRBV5-4 to TRBJ1-1; D is undetermined. The CDR3 has 13 residues. Germline CDR1 is SGHNT and CDR2 is YYREEE (reference sequence). V was clipped by 7 bases and J by 3 bases, with 13 bases between them. The CDR3, as DNA: TGTGCCAGCTCCCCTCCGGGTGACACTGAAGCTTTCTTT. This encodes CASSPPGDTEAFF.

The chain employs TRBV30 and TRBJ2-1, with D perhaps TRBD2 (6 bases). Per germline, CDR1 GTSNPN and CDR2 SVGIG (reference sequence). Trimming shortened V by 0 bases and J by 12 bases, and 15 bases separated the two germline ends. The CDR3 extends over 13 amino acids. The CDR3 bases are TGTGCCTGGAGTGTACAACTCCGGCGGGGGCAGTTCTTC. This codes for CAWSVQLRRGQFF. Filled out from reference TRBV30 and TRBJ2-1, the complete variable domain reads SQTIHQWPATLVQPVGSPLSLECTVEGTSNPNLYWYRQAAGRGLQLLFYSVGIGQISSEVPQNLSASRPQDRQFILSSKKLLLSDSGFYLCAWSVQLRRGQFFGPGTRLTVL.

The table lists this clone with a count of one. CDR3 in DNA: TGTGCCAGCCAGACAGGAGACTATGGCTACACCTTC. Translating it yields CASQTGDYGYTF. V usage is TRBV6-5 and J usage is TRBJ1-2, with a tentative D call TRBD1 (6 bases). The germline V and J ends were trimmed by 8 bases and 3 bases, with 10 bases remaining between them. The V gene's germline CDR1 is MNHEY and CDR2 SVGAGI. This CDR3 is built from 12 residues.